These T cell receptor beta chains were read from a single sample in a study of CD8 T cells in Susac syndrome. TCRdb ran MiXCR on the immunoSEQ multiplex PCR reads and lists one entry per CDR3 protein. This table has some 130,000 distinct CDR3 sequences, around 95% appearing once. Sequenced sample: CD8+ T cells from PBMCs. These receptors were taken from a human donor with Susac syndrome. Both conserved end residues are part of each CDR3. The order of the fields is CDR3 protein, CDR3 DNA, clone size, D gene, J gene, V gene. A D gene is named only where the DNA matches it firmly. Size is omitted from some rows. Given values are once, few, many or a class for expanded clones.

CDR3: CASSGPGQGVDTQYF
DNA: TGTGCCAGCAGTGGGCCGGGACAGGGGGTAGATACGCAGTATTTT
size: -
D: TRBD1
J: TRBJ2-3
V: TRBV6-5

CDR3: CASSPAGTGLYEQYF
DNA: TGTGCCAGCAGCCCAGCCGGGACAGGGCTCTACGAGCAGTACTTC
size: -
D: TRBD1
J: TRBJ2-7
V: TRBV9

CDR3: CSVIGLDTEAFF
DNA: TGCAGCGTTATCGGGTTAGACACTGAAGCTTTCTTT
size: -
D: -
J: TRBJ1-1
V: TRBV29-1

CDR3: CASRGRDRGGETQYF
DNA: TGTGCCAGCAGAGGTCGGGACAGGGGGGGAGAGACCCAGTACTTC
size: -
D: TRBD1
J: TRBJ2-5
V: TRBV12-3/TRBV12-4

CDR3: CASSELGKETQYF
DNA: TGTGCCAGCAGTGAATTGGGGAAAGAGACCCAGTACTTC
size: few
D: -
J: TRBJ2-5
V: TRBV25-1

CDR3: CASSGGAAYNEQFF
DNA: TGTGCCAGCAGCGGCGGGGCCGCCTACAATGAGCAGTTCTTC
size: -
D: -
J: TRBJ2-1
V: TRBV11-2

CDR3: CASSLSSAGGVTEAFF
DNA: TGTGCCAGCAGCTTATCTTCCGCCGGTGGGGTCACTGAAGCTTTCTTT
size: -
D: -
J: TRBJ1-1
V: TRBV11-2

CDR3: CASSFVEGSGANVLTF
DNA: TGTGCCAGCAGTTTTGTGGAGGGCTCTGGGGCCAACGTCCTGACTTTC
size: -
D: -
J: TRBJ2-6
V: TRBV28

CDR3: CSARPTSGSSYNEQFF
DNA: TGCAGTGCTAGACCGACTAGCGGGAGCTCCTACAATGAGCAGTTCTTC
size: -
D: TRBD2
J: TRBJ2-1
V: TRBV20-1

CDR3: CSAAAGLNTEAFF
DNA: TGCAGTGCCGCGGCAGGGTTGAACACTGAAGCTTTCTTT
size: -
D: -
J: TRBJ1-1
V: TRBV20-1

CDR3: CASGHLRGGRDIQYF
DNA: TGTGCCAGCGGACACCTCAGGGGTGGACGCGACATTCAGTACTTC
size: -
D: -
J: TRBJ2-4
V: TRBV7-9

CDR3: CASSITGGASDIQYF
DNA: TGTGCCAGCAGCATTACAGGGGGCGCCTCTGACATTCAGTACTTC
size: -
D: TRBD1
J: TRBJ2-4
V: TRBV9

CDR3: CASSYGTDPGAQYF
DNA: TGTGCCAGCAGTTACGGGACCGACCCTGGGGCCCAGTACTTC
size: -
D: -
J: TRBJ2-5
V: TRBV27

CDR3: CASSQDRDSNQPQHF
DNA: TGCGCCAGCAGCCAAGATCGGGATAGCAATCAGCCCCAGCATTTT
size: -
D: -
J: TRBJ1-5
V: TRBV4-1

CDR3: CSVLGGTEAFF
DNA: TGCAGCGTTTTAGGAGGCACTGAAGCTTTCTTT
size: -
D: -
J: TRBJ1-1
V: TRBV29-1

CDR3: CASSSPGQGATEAFF
DNA: TGTGCCAGCAGCTCACCGGGACAGGGGGCAACTGAAGCTTTCTTT
size: -
D: TRBD1
J: TRBJ1-1
V: TRBV9

CDR3: CASSQDLAEVGETQYF
DNA: TGTGCCAGCAGCCAAGATCTAGCGGAGGTGGGAGAGACCCAGTACTTC
size: few
D: TRBD2
J: TRBJ2-5
V: TRBV4-2

CDR3: CASSQDETSGGMSEQFF
DNA: TGTGCCAGCAGCCAAGATGAGACTAGCGGGGGCATGAGTGAGCAGTTCTTC
size: -
D: TRBD2
J: TRBJ2-1
V: TRBV4-2

CDR3: CAISEPLQSSGANVLTF
DNA: TGTGCCATCAGTGAGCCCCTACAGAGCTCTGGGGCCAACGTCCTGACTTTC
size: -
D: -
J: TRBJ2-6
V: TRBV10-3

CDR3: CSALAGALWNEQFF
DNA: TGCAGTGCTCTAGCGGGAGCCTTGTGGAATGAGCAGTTCTTC
size: -
D: TRBD2
J: TRBJ2-1
V: TRBV20-1

CDR3: CSARWGEQFF
DNA: TGCAGTGCTAGATGGGGTGAGCAGTTCTTC
size: once
D: -
J: TRBJ2-1
V: TRBV20-1

CDR3: CATTGSSYNEQFF
DNA: TGTGCCACCACAGGGAGCTCCTACAATGAGCAGTTCTTC
size: -
D: -
J: TRBJ2-1
V: TRBV24-1

CDR3: CAGSMAAMNTEAFF
DNA: TGCGCCGGAAGTATGGCAGCGATGAACACTGAAGCTTTCTTT
size: -
D: -
J: TRBJ1-1
V: TRBV4-1

CDR3: CASSLEYSDTQYF
DNA: TGTGCCAGCAGCTTAGAATACTCAGATACGCAGTATTTT
size: -
D: -
J: TRBJ2-3
V: TRBV11-2

CDR3: CASSQDLGLADNEQFF
DNA: TGTGCCAGCAGCCAAGATTTGGGACTAGCGGACAATGAGCAGTTCTTC
size: -
D: TRBD2
J: TRBJ2-1
V: TRBV14

CDR3: CASFGTGASGANVLTF
DNA: TGTGCCAGCTTTGGGACAGGAGCCTCTGGGGCCAACGTCCTGACTTTC
size: -
D: TRBD1
J: TRBJ2-6
V: TRBV2

CDR3: CASSLGPGGPSGEQFF
DNA: TGTGCCAGCAGCTTAGGCCCGGGAGGGCCATCTGGGGAGCAGTTCTTC
size: -
D: TRBD2
J: TRBJ2-1
V: TRBV13

CDR3: CASSLTFSYEQYF
DNA: TGTGCCAGCAGTCTCACCTTCTCCTACGAGCAGTACTTC
size: -
D: -
J: TRBJ2-7
V: TRBV28

CDR3: CASSYSSTKEQYF
DNA: TGTGCCAGCAGTTACTCGTCTACCAAGGAGCAGTACTTC
size: -
D: -
J: TRBJ2-7
V: TRBV6-5

CDR3: CASEGTGGVANEKLFF
DNA: TGTGCCAGCGAAGGGACAGGGGGTGTGGCTAATGAAAAACTGTTTTTT
size: -
D: TRBD1
J: TRBJ1-4
V: TRBV25-1

CDR3: CASSYQILTGVTYEQYF
DNA: TGTGCCAGCAGTTATCAAATACTGACCGGGGTCACCTACGAGCAGTACTTC
size: -
D: -
J: TRBJ2-7
V: TRBV6-5

CDR3: CASRGQGTYEQYF
DNA: TGTGCCAGCAGGGGACAGGGAACCTACGAGCAGTACTTC
size: -
D: TRBD1
J: TRBJ2-7
V: TRBV5-6

CDR3: CSVVGGMNTEAFF
DNA: TGCAGCGTTGTGGGGGGGATGAACACTGAAGCTTTCTTT
size: -
D: -
J: TRBJ1-1
V: TRBV29-1

CDR3: CASSPPARETQYF
DNA: TGCGCCAGCAGCCCCCCGGCGCGGGAGACCCAGTACTTC
size: once
D: -
J: TRBJ2-5
V: TRBV4-1

CDR3: CASSNGTLFTTDTQYF
DNA: TGTGCCAGCAGCAACGGGACCCTCTTCACCACAGATACGCAGTATTTT
size: -
D: -
J: TRBJ2-3
V: TRBV21-1

CDR3: CATSHHGEGTDTQYF
DNA: TGTGCCACCAGCCATCACGGGGAGGGAACAGATACGCAGTATTTT
size: -
D: TRBD2
J: TRBJ2-3
V: TRBV24-1

CDR3: CSATTGQTYNEQFF
DNA: TGCAGTGCAACTACAGGGCAAACCTACAATGAGCAGTTCTTC
size: -
D: -
J: TRBJ2-1
V: TRBV20-1

CDR3: CASSLDVGSGNTIYF
DNA: TGTGCCAGCAGCTTAGACGTCGGCTCTGGAAACACCATATATTTT
size: -
D: -
J: TRBJ1-3
V: TRBV7-3

CDR3: CSVDRATGDRTDTQYF
DNA: TGCAGCGTTGATCGCGCTACAGGGGACCGCACAGATACGCAGTATTTT
size: -
D: TRBD1
J: TRBJ2-3
V: TRBV29-1

CDR3: CASSLEDRSNEQFF
DNA: TGTGCCAGCAGTTTGGAGGACAGAAGCAATGAGCAGTTCTTC
size: once
D: -
J: TRBJ2-1
V: TRBV12-3/TRBV12-4

CDR3: CASRGQRNTEAFF
DNA: TGTGCCAGCAGGGGGCAAAGGAACACTGAAGCTTTCTTT
size: -
D: -
J: TRBJ1-1
V: TRBV13

CDR3: CASGWGAGANVLTF
DNA: TGTGCCAGCGGGTGGGGGGCTGGGGCCAACGTCCTGACTTTC
size: -
D: -
J: TRBJ2-6
V: TRBV12-3/TRBV12-4

CDR3: CSAPIAGGASYNEQFF
DNA: TGCAGTGCTCCTATAGCGGGAGGGGCTTCCTACAATGAGCAGTTCTTC
size: -
D: TRBD2
J: TRBJ2-1
V: TRBV20-1

CDR3: CASSLETSGSGNTQYF
DNA: TGCGCCAGCAGCTTGGAGACTAGCGGGAGTGGAAATACGCAGTATTTT
size: -
D: TRBD2
J: TRBJ2-3
V: TRBV5-1

CDR3: CASSWGTTDEELFF
DNA: TGTGCCAGCAGCTGGGGGACTACCGACGAGGAGCTGTTTTTT
size: -
D: TRBD2
J: TRBJ2-2
V: TRBV5-6

CDR3: CASSSEVYWLSGDSLYGYTF
DNA: TGTGCCAGCAGCTCGGAAGTCTATTGGTTGTCGGGAGACTCCTTATATGGCTACACCTTC
size: -
D: -
J: TRBJ1-2
V: TRBV5-6

CDR3: CATTGLGFDEQFF
DNA: TGTGCCACAACGGGACTAGGTTTTGATGAGCAGTTCTTC
size: -
D: TRBD2
J: TRBJ2-1
V: TRBV12-3/TRBV12-4

CDR3: CASTSPGVGYGYTF
DNA: TGTGCCAGCACCTCCCCCGGGGTCGGATATGGCTACACCTTC
size: once
D: -
J: TRBJ1-2
V: TRBV9

CDR3: CASSTRGQGITGELFF
DNA: TGTGCCAGCAGCACCAGGGGACAGGGGATCACCGGGGAGCTGTTTTTT
size: -
D: TRBD1
J: TRBJ2-2
V: TRBV13

CDR3: CSASFVDEAFF
DNA: TGCAGTGCTTCCTTTGTAGATGAAGCTTTCTTT
size: -
D: -
J: TRBJ1-1
V: TRBV20-1

CDR3: CASSLARTSGRGNEQFF
DNA: TGTGCCAGCAGCTTAGCCAGGACTAGCGGGAGGGGGAATGAGCAGTTCTTC
size: -
D: TRBD2
J: TRBJ2-1
V: TRBV7-6

CDR3: CASSLVGLLNTEAFF
DNA: TGTGCCAGCAGCTTAGTGGGGTTACTGAACACTGAAGCTTTCTTT
size: -
D: -
J: TRBJ1-1
V: TRBV7-2

CDR3: CSVESGVYGYTF
DNA: TGCAGCGTTGAATCGGGGGTGTATGGCTACACCTTC
size: -
D: -
J: TRBJ1-2
V: TRBV29-1

CDR3: CASSEGVAGTDEQYF
DNA: TGTGCCAGCAGTGAAGGAGTCGCTGGGACGGACGAGCAGTACTTC
size: -
D: -
J: TRBJ2-7
V: TRBV6-1

CDR3: CASSSLISSYNEQFF
DNA: TGTGCCAGCAGCTCCTTAATTAGCTCCTACAATGAGCAGTTCTTC
size: -
D: -
J: TRBJ2-1
V: TRBV7-9

CDR3: CASSLIGLAEQETQYF
DNA: TGTGCCAGCAGCTTGATTGGACTAGCGGAACAAGAGACCCAGTACTTC
size: -
D: TRBD2
J: TRBJ2-5
V: TRBV28

CDR3: CASSLALAGDYYEQYF
DNA: TGTGCCAGCAGCTTAGCCCTAGCGGGAGACTATTACGAGCAGTACTTC
size: -
D: TRBD2
J: TRBJ2-7
V: TRBV13

CDR3: CASSAGLGAGAEAFF
DNA: TGTGCCAGCAGTGCGGGGCTGGGGGCAGGGGCTGAAGCTTTCTTT
size: -
D: -
J: TRBJ1-1
V: TRBV2

CDR3: CASSPRLTHEQFF
DNA: TGTGCCAGCAGCCCGAGACTAACCCATGAGCAGTTCTTC
size: -
D: -
J: TRBJ2-1
V: TRBV6-5